A single sample is the source of the 31 T cell receptor beta chains below, sequenced in a study of shared clonotypes between healthy human individuals. Libraries were prepared by immunoSEQ multiplex PCR; TCRdb keeps only in-frame clonotypes and omits some of them. The table lists fewer than 550,000 clones, roughly 79% of them singletons. Sequencing was performed on PBMCs. The receptors derive from a woman in her 40s in good health. Some clones in this sample may be carry-over from other donors' samples.

This clone was seen only once. The chain links TRBV30 to TRBJ1-6, with a possible D match to TRBD1 (5 bases). The CDR3 runs 12 residues. The ends were cut back, 2 bases at V and 10 bases at J, with 9 bases in the middle. Germline CDR1 reads GTSNPN; CDR2 reads SVGIG (reference sequence). DNA of the CDR3: TGTGCCTGGAGTAGGCAGGGATCACCCCTCCACTTT. It specifies CAWSRQGSPLHF.

The rearrangement links TRBV19 to TRBJ2-1, with a weak D call TRBD2 (5 bases). This CDR3 has 15 residues. The germline V gene has CDR1 LNHDA and CDR2 SQIVND (reference sequence). V gave up 6 bases and J gave up 5 bases, with 17 bases separating them. The CDR3: CASRGMREINNEQFF. The CDR3 bases are TGTGCCAGTAGGGGGATGAGGGAGATTAACAATGAGCAGTTCTTC.

There are many counts of this clone. The chain joins TRBV2 to TRBJ2-1; 11 nucleotides match TRBD1. Germline lookup yields CDR1 SNHLY and CDR2 FYNNEI. Germline trimming cut 7 bases from V and 8 bases from J; bases unmatched to any gene: 7. CDR3 length equals 14 residues. CDR3 DNA sequence: TGTGCCAGCATGCCGGGACAGGGGGGCGATGAGCAGTTCTTC. Translation gives CASMPGQGGDEQFF.

Details on this clone: This is likely a read error, given that the CDR3 carries no conserved phenylalanine or tryptophan at its end. This chain connects TRBV28 to TRBJ2-7; 7 positions agree with TRBD1. Germline V gives CDR1 MDHEN, CDR2 SYDVKM. The length of the CDR3 is 15 residues. Trimming removed 5 bases from V and 2 bases from J; junction bases left unmatched: 9. CDR3 bases: TGTGCCAGCAGTCCCGGGACAGAAATCGCCTACGAGCAGTACTCC. Its translation is CASSPGTEIAYEQYS.

CDR3 sequence reads: CASSRGQQETQYF. The DNA of the CDR3 is TGTGCCAGCAGTAGGGGACAGCAAGAGACCCAGTACTTC. The rearrangement joins TRBV27 to TRBJ2-5, with 7 nucleotides matching TRBD1. Trimming at V came to 5 bases and at J to 2 bases, leaving 2 bases not matched to a gene. This CDR3 region has 13 residues. Germline V lookup: CDR1 MNHEY, CDR2 SMNVEV (reference sequence).

V gene TRBV28 combines with J gene TRBJ2-5; TRBD2 agrees at 8 bases. The CDR3 consists of 16 residues. CDR1 and CDR2 from the germline V gene are MDHEN and SYDVKM. V gave up 2 bases and J gave up 5 bases; unmatched junction bases: 10. The chain's CDR3 is CASSLVVAGNFETQYF. In DNA, the CDR3 is TGTGCCAGCAGTTTAGTCGTAGCGGGAAACTTCGAGACCCAGTACTTC.

J is TRBJ2-3 and V is TRBV29-1; D is possibly TRBD1 or TRBD2 (7 bases each). The CDR3 is 13 residues long. The V gene lost 6 bases and the J gene lost 5 bases, with 15 bases spanning the gap. CDR1 and CDR2 (germline): SQVTM, ANQGSEA. For the CDR3, the DNA is TGCAGCGTCCAGACAGGGAGGGGAGATACGCAGTATTTT. This gives the protein CSVQTGRGDTQYF.

The chain combines TRBV7-2 with TRBJ1-2; a possible D gene is TRBD1 (6 bases). The CDR3 extends over 14 amino acids. V was trimmed by 4 bases and J by 4 bases, leaving 13 bases between them. Germline V gene data show CDR1 as SGHTA and CDR2 as FQGNSA. The chain's CDR3 is CASSSPRGTYGYTF. The CDR3 DNA sequence: TGTGCCAGCAGCTCCCCGAGGGGGACCTATGGCTACACCTTC. The full variable domain, with the rest looked up from reference TRBV7-2 and TRBJ1-2, is GAGVSQSPSNKVTEKGKDVELRCDPISGHTALYWYRQSLGQGLEFLIYFQGNSAPDKSGLPSDRFSAERTGGSVSTLTIQRTQQEDSAVYLCASSSPRGTYGYTFGSGTRLTVV.

This clone was picked up one time. The V and J genes are TRBV5-1 and TRBJ2-7, with 8 bases fitting TRBD2. The junction had 10 bases not matched to a gene; V was cut back by 0 bases and J by 5 bases. This CDR3 region has 16 residues. The germline V gene has CDR1 SGHRS and CDR2 YFSETQ. Written as DNA, the CDR3 is TGCGCCAGCAGCTTGGAACCTAGCGGGCGGGCGCACGAGCAGTACTTC. It is translated as CASSLEPSGRAHEQYF. Variable domain in full (rest from reference TRBV5-1 and TRBJ2-7): KAGVTQTPRYLIKTRGQQVTLSCSPISGHRSVSWYQQTPGQGLQFLFEYFSETQRNKGNFPGRFSGRQFSNSRSEMNVSTLELGDSALYLCASSLEPSGRAHEQYFGPGTRLTVT.

The J gene is TRBJ2-7, the V gene TRBV12-1; the D call in the table, TRBD2, was not verified against the DNA. TRBV12-1 is a pseudogene segment. There are 18 residues in the CDR3. CDR3 region: CASSTSTSGRPLIYEQYF. The CDR3 coding sequence is TGTGCCAGCAGCACGTCGACTAGCGGGAGACCTCTTATCTACGAGCAGTACTTC.

This sequence joins TRBV7-2 and TRBJ2-1, with TRBD2 identical over 8 bases. Germline V gene data show CDR1 as SGHTA and CDR2 as FQGNSA. The V gene end was trimmed by 0 bases and the J gene end by 0 bases; junction bases not matched to a gene: 19. The CDR3 length is 22 residues. The CDR3 DNA reads as TGTGCCAGCAGCTTAGCGTTAGTAGCGGGGCTCTTTTCCCGGTACTCCTACAATGAGCAGTTCTTC. Translation: CASSLALVAGLFSRYSYNEQFF.

About this clone: One junction end does not reproduce the germline sequence, and a read error may be involved. The chain joins TRBV7-7 to TRBJ2-1, with 9 bases identical to TRBD2. The length of the CDR3 is 15 residues. Per germline, CDR1 SSHAT and CDR2 FNYEAQ (reference sequence). Here the CDR3 DNA reads TGTGCTAGCAGCTCATCGCGGACTAGCGCCAATGAGCAGTTCTTC. Amino acid sequence: CASSSSRTSANEQFF.

The V call is TRBV11-3, the J call TRBJ2-1, with D possibly matching TRBD2 (5 bases). Trimming pared 0 bases from V and 7 bases from J, leaving 13 bases between. CDR1 and CDR2 from the germline V gene are SGHNT and YENEEA. The CDR3 contains 15 residues. CDR3 in DNA: TGTGCCAGCAGCTTAGACCACGGGGTGGGGAATGAGCAGTTCTTC. It encodes CASSLDHGVGNEQFF.

Note on this clone: This probably arose from a read error, given a far larger clone one base away. Other DNA sequences from this sample encode an identical CDR3 as well. The chain employs TRBV7-2 and TRBJ2-5, with 12 bases aligning to TRBD2. CDR3 length: 19 residues. The V segment lost 1 base and the J segment 1 base; nucleotides outside the gene matches: 10. The germline V gene has CDR1 SGHTA and CDR2 FQGNSA. In DNA form, the CDR3 reads TGTGCCAGCAGCTTAGGTGGACGGACTAGCGGGGTTGTCCAAGAGACCCAGTACTTC. It specifies CASSLGGRTSGVVQETQYF. Variable domain in full (rest from reference TRBV7-2 and TRBJ2-5): GAGVSQSPSNKVTEKGKDVELRCDPISGHTALYWYRQSLGQGLEFLIYFQGNSAPDKSGLPSDRFSAERTGGSVSTLTIQRTQQEDSAVYLCASSLGGRTSGVVQETQYFGPGTRLLVL.

This clone was seen a handful of times. The chain carries TRBV9 and TRBJ1-1; 7 bases align to TRBD1. Germline V lookup: CDR1 SGDLS, CDR2 YYNGEE. This CDR3 contains 13 residues. The V segment lost 4 bases and the J segment 8 bases; nucleotides outside the gene matches: 8. DNA for the CDR3: TGTGCCAGCAGCCCCCGTGGAGGGGGCGAAGCTTTCTTT. This sequence encodes CASSPRGGGEAFF.

V and J are TRBV28 and TRBJ1-1; no clear D gene. The V and J ends lost 3 bases and 1 base respectively, with 9 bases between them. CDR3 length: 14 residues. Germline CDR1 reads MDHEN; CDR2 reads SYDVKM. In DNA form, the CDR3 reads TGTGCCAGCAGTTTGAGTGGGCGGAACACTGAAGCTTTCTTT. Protein: CASSLSGRNTEAFF.

The chain links TRBV6-6 to TRBJ1-4, with D possibly TRBD1 on 5 matching bases. Germline V CDR1 and CDR2: MNHNY, SVGAGI (reference sequence). V was cut by 5 bases and J by 8 bases, with 15 bases left in between. This CDR3 spans 14 amino acids. The CDR3 DNA sequence: TGTGCCAGCAGTCTCGGGACCCCCATAGAAAAACTGTTTTTT. This translates into CASSLGTPIEKLFF.

The J gene is TRBJ1-2, the V gene TRBV7-8; D is unclear. V was pared by 1 base and J by 2 bases, with 11 bases between. CDR3 size: 15 residues. Germline CDR1 is SGHVS and CDR2 is FQNEAQ. The CDR3 DNA reads as TGTGCCAGCAGCTTAGAGGTTGGGATGAACTATGGCTACACCTTC. This translates into CASSLEVGMNYGYTF. Looking up the rest from reference TRBV7-8 and TRBJ1-2 gives the full variable domain: GAGVSQSPRYKVAKRGQDVALRCDPISGHVSLFWYQQALGQGPEFLTYFQNEAQLDKSGLPSDRFFAERPEGSVSTLKIQRTQQEDSAVYLCASSLEVGMNYGYTFGSGTRLTVV.

The gene calls are TRBV14 and TRBJ2-1; weak D call: TRBD2 (5 bases). The V end was cut by 6 bases, the J end by 4 bases, with 19 bases between. Germline CDR1 and CDR2: SGHDN and FVKESK. This CDR3 spans 16 amino acids. Written as DNA, the CDR3 is TGTGCCAGCAGGCCGATAAGCGGCACAGAATACAATGAGCAGTTCTTC. Protein: CASRPISGTEYNEQFF.

This clone has only a few counts. The V call is TRBV5-1, the J call TRBJ1-3; D possibly corresponds to TRBD1 (6 bases). Germline V gene sequence: CDR1 SGHRS, CDR2 YFSETQ. There are 15 residues in the CDR3. V gave up 0 bases and J gave up 1 base, with 8 bases separating them. CDR3 in amino acids: CASSLETGSGNTIYF. The CDR3 DNA reads as TGCGCCAGCAGCTTGGAAACAGGGTCTGGAAACACCATATATTTT. The whole variable domain, filled in from reference TRBV5-1 and TRBJ1-3, reads KAGVTQTPRYLIKTRGQQVTLSCSPISGHRSVSWYQQTPGQGLQFLFEYFSETQRNKGNFPGRFSGRQFSNSRSEMNVSTLELGDSALYLCASSLETGSGNTIYFGEGSWLTVV.

In this sample, this clone turned up many times. The sample holds other DNA sequences that translate to the same CDR3. The rearrangement uses TRBV7-9 and TRBJ1-4; D ambiguous. The V end lost 5 bases, the J end lost 2 bases, and 6 bases lay between the germline ends. CDR3 length: 13 residues. The germline CDR1 and CDR2 sequences are SEHNR and FQNEAQ (reference sequence). CDR3 DNA sequence: TGTGCCAGCAGCCCCTCCACTAATGAAAAACTGTTTTTT. Translation gives CASSPSTNEKLFF.

The chain recombines TRBV6-6 with TRBJ2-7; D is undetermined. Trimming took 2 bases from V and 2 from J, leaving 10 bases between them. CDR1 MNHNY and CDR2 SVGAGI come from the germline V gene (reference sequence). The CDR3 extends over 14 amino acids. CDR3 DNA sequence: TGTGCCAGCAGTTACCGGGCCGACGCCTACGAGCAGTACTTC. Protein: CASSYRADAYEQYF.

This clone has at least ten counts. The CDR3 loop reads CASSEMGTGEISYEQYF. The CDR3 DNA follows: TGTGCCAGCAGTGAAATGGGGACAGGGGAAATAAGCTACGAGCAGTACTTC. The J gene is TRBJ2-7, the V gene TRBV25-1, with TRBD1 matching 10 bases. Looked up from germline, CDR1 is MGHDK and CDR2 is SYGVNS. V lost 2 bases to trimming and J lost 3 bases; unmatched junction nucleotides: 10. CDR3 length: 17 amino acids.

The V and J genes are TRBV10-2 and TRBJ2-3; 11 positions agree with TRBD2. The CDR3 loop spans 15 amino acids. J was trimmed by 0 bases and V by 6 bases; bases with no gene match: 2. Looked up from germline, CDR1 is WSHSY and CDR2 is SAAADI. CDR3 coding DNA: TGCGCCAGCAGGACTAGCGGGATTAGCACAGATACGCAGTATTTT. It yields the protein CASRTSGISTDTQYF.

The chain recombines TRBV7-3 with TRBJ2-2; TRBD2 is a possible D gene (5 bases). This CDR3 spans 13 amino acids. Per the germline V gene, CDR1 is SGHTA and CDR2 is FQGTGA. The ends were cut back, 4 bases at V and 6 bases at J, with 9 bases in the middle. The CDR3 loop reads CASSWRAAGELFF. In DNA form, the CDR3 reads TGTGCCAGCAGCTGGCGGGCCGCCGGGGAGCTGTTTTTT.

The rearrangement joins TRBV2 to TRBJ2-3, with 11 bases fitting TRBD2. The J segment lost 3 bases and the V segment lost 4 bases, leaving 3 bases of the junction unmatched. Germline V gene data show CDR1 as SNHLY and CDR2 as FYNNEI. The length of the CDR3 is 15 residues. CDR3 sequence: CASSAGLAGTDTQYF. In nucleotides, the CDR3 is TGTGCCAGCAGTGCCGGACTAGCGGGTACAGATACGCAGTATTTT.

The V and J genes are TRBV19 and TRBJ2-1; 8 bases align to TRBD2. The germline CDR1 and CDR2 sequences are LNHDA and SQIVND (reference sequence). After removal of 0 bases from V and 5 bases from J, the junction contained 15 bases not matched to a gene. The CDR3 is made up of 19 amino acids. The CDR3, as DNA: TGTGCCAGTAGTATAGATTGGGGGGCTAGCGGGCCTCCCCACAATGAGCAGTTCTTC. Its translation: CASSIDWGASGPPHNEQFF. The variable domain in full, with the rest retrieved from reference TRBV19 and TRBJ2-1, is DGGITQSPKYLFRKEGQNVTLSCEQNLNHDAMYWYRQDPGQGLRLIYYSQIVNDFQKGDIAEGYSVSREKKESFPLTVTSAQKNPTAFYLCASSIDWGASGPPHNEQFFGPGTRLTVL.

This chain connects TRBV19 to TRBJ2-1; TRBD2 matches at 11 bases. The trim removed 6 bases at V and 4 bases at J, leaving 20 bases unmatched. This CDR3 has 20 amino acids. CDR1 is LNHDA and CDR2 is SQIVND in the germline V gene (reference sequence). The CDR3 loop reads CASRDTGGWGSGRGYNEQFF. CDR3 in DNA: TGTGCCAGTAGAGACACAGGGGGCTGGGGTAGCGGGAGGGGATACAATGAGCAGTTCTTC.

The chain couples TRBV5-1 to TRBJ2-3; D gene ambiguous. The CDR3 is 17 amino acids. The germline V gene has CDR1 SGHRS and CDR2 YFSETQ. Trimming took 0 bases from V and 1 from J, leaving 15 bases between them. Written as DNA, the CDR3 is TGCGCCAGCAGCTTGGAAGGACGGGCAGAGGGCACAGATACGCAGTATTTT. It specifies CASSLEGRAEGTDTQYF.

The chain links TRBV11-2 to TRBJ2-7; tentatively, D is TRBD1 (6 bases). The V end lost 5 bases, the J end lost 3 bases, and 14 bases lay between the germline ends. Germline-derived CDR1 and CDR2 are SGHAT and FQNNGV. The CDR3 spans 14 residues. CDR3 sequence (DNA): TGTGCCAGCAGCCCGAGGACAGTCGTCTACGAGCAGTACTTC. This translates into CASSPRTVVYEQYF. Variable domain in full (rest from reference TRBV11-2 and TRBJ2-7): EAGVAQSPRYKIIEKRQSVAFWCNPISGHATLYWYQQILGQGPKLLIQFQNNGVVDDSQLPKDRFSAERLKGVDSTLKIQPAKLEDSAVYLCASSPRTVVYEQYFGPGTRLTVT.

The chain combines TRBV6-6 with TRBJ2-1; tentative D call: TRBD2 (6 bases). The CDR3 is 12 residues long. Germline values: CDR1 MNHNY, CDR2 SVGAGI (reference sequence). The V gene lost 7 bases and the J gene lost 5 bases, with 9 bases spanning the gap. CDR3 sequence (DNA): TGTGCCAGCATGGGACTGAACAATGAGCAGTTCTTC. It encodes CASMGLNNEQFF.